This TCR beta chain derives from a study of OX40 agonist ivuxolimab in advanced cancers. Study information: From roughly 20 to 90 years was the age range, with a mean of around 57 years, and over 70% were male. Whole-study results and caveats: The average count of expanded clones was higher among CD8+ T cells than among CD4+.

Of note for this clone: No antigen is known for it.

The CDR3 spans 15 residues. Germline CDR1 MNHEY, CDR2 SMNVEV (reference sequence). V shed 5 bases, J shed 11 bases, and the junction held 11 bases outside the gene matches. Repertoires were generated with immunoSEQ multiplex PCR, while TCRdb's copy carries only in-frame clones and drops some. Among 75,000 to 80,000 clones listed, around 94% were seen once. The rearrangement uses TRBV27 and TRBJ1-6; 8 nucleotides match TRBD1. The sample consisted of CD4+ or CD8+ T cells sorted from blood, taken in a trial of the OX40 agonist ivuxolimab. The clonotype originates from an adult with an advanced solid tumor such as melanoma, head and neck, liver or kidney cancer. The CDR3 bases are TGTGCCAGCAGTCCCGGACAGGGCCTAGGTCCACCCCTCCACTTT. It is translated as CASSPGQGLGPPLHF.